The clone carrying this TCR beta chain was seen repeatedly, ten times or more. Its antigen is not identified. The source material, RNA transcripts, was used to amplify TCR beta CDR3 regions. The TCR CDR3 first-round RT-PCR relied on the HTBI primer set. A single record per CDR3 protein comes from TCRdb applying MiXCR to the multiplex PCR reads. The table includes around 600,000 distinct CDR3 sequences, about a sixth detected once. The record originates from a study of T cells in Graves' hyperthyroidism and ophthalmopathy. For the study at large: Peripheral blood was taken when the disease was first diagnosed, before any treatment began.

Ophthalmopathy cases met thresholds of Clinical Activity Score at least 3, NOSPECS grade at least 4 and duration under 3 months. Findings and caveats of the study: Median prediction lead before ophthalmopathy onset was 6.5 months with the model. A model of 13 V-J pairs discriminated ophthalmopathy from stable hyperthyroidism.

V lost 1 base, J lost 0 bases, and 5 bases stayed unmatched. Germline V gene lookup returns CDR1 GTSNPN and CDR2 SVGIG (reference sequence). This CDR3 contains 15 residues. The TCR was taken from a woman in her thirties or forties with Graves' ophthalmopathy. The chain carries TRBV30 and TRBJ2-7, with 8 bases lining up with TRBD2. The sequencing sample was made of blood. CDR3 in amino acids: CAWSGSGTSSYEQYF. The CDR3 bases are TGTGCCTGGAGTGGCTCCGGGACTAGCTCCTACGAGCAGTACTTC.